One and the same sample provided the 4 T cell receptor beta chains below, sequenced in a study of T cells expressing NK-cell markers. TCRdb re-called the 5' RACE reads and catalogs CDR3 proteins one per entry, DNA excluded. This sample carries fewer than 400,000 distinct CDR3 sequences, with around a tenth going to the ten biggest clones. The sequenced sample consisted of blood T cells: a sorted CD56 or NKG2C T cell subset, CD4+ or CD8+ T cells, or bulk PBMC T cells (not recorded which). The origin of the receptors is a woman between 45 and 65 years old in good health.

V and J are TRBV4-1 and TRBJ2-1; TCRdb's D gene call, TRBD1, goes unchecked for lack of DNA. Germline-derived CDR1 and CDR2 are MGHRA and YSYEKL. The CDR3 extends over 15 amino acids. CDR3 protein: CASSYRDPLNNEQFF.

The chain links TRBV30 to TRBJ2-1; checking the TCRdb D call of TRBD2 is not possible without DNA. The CDR3 sequence is 15 residues long. Germline V gene data show CDR1 as GTSNPN and CDR2 as SVGIG (reference sequence). The CDR3 protein is CAWRKGLAGGGEQFF.

The chain combines TRBV19 with TRBJ1-5; there is no DNA to check the TCRdb D call of TRBD1. This CDR3 is 16 amino acids long. The germline CDR1 and CDR2 sequences are LNHDA and SQIVND (reference sequence). The CDR3 here is CASSIEPGQGSQPQHF.

J is TRBJ2-6 and V is TRBV27; the D call from TCRdb, TRBD1, cannot be confirmed without DNA. CDR1 is MNHEY and CDR2 is SMNVEV in the germline V gene (reference sequence). This CDR3 is 17 amino acids long. CDR3: CASSPQGMGSGANVLTF.